This TCR beta chain was sequenced for a study of persistence of HIV-infected CD4 T cells. Study overall: The sample holds CD4+ T cells responsive to CMV or HIV-1 Gag. General study points: Degenerate expanded CDR3beta sequences were enriched among CMV- and Gag-responding cells.

The stimulus was an HIV-1 Gag 15-mer peptide pool, approximately 0.93 ug/peptide/mL. Memory cells lacking CD40L and CD69 with high CD45RO were sorted. Donors had CD4+ T cell counts above 400 cells/uL and were CMV-seropositive. This was the immunoSEQ version 4 assay in survey mode. The table came from immunoSEQ multiplex PCR; TCRdb's copy has only in-frame clones and leaves some out. This table has 38,000 or so clones, more than 75% appearing once. The germline V and J ends were trimmed by 4 bases and 3 bases, with 14 bases remaining between them. This CDR3 has 15 amino acids. Germline V lookup: CDR1 SGHKS, CDR2 YYEKEE (reference sequence). Concerning this clone itself: The antigen is undetermined.

This TCR was sampled from an adult with HIV. The donor label of this sample is uncertain. Sequenced material: cultured CD4+ T cells from PBMCs, taken from a patient who received antiretroviral therapy. This sequence joins TRBV5-5 and TRBJ1-3, with D hard to call. The CDR3, as DNA: TGTGCCAGCAGCCCAGAGGATGGGAGTGGAAACACCATATATTTT. Translating it yields CASSPEDGSGNTIYF.